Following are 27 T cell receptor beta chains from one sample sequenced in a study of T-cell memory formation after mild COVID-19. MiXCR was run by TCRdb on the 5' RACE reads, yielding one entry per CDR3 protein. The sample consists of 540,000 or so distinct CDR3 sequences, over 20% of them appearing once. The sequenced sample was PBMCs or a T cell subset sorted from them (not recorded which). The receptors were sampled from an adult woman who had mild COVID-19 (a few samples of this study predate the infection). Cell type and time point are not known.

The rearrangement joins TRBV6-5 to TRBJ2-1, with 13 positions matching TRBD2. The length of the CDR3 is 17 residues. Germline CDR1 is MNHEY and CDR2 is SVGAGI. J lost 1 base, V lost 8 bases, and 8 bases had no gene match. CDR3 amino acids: CASAGTSGKGSYNEQFF. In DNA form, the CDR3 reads TGTGCCAGCGCCGGGACTAGCGGGAAGGGTTCCTACAATGAGCAGTTCTTC.

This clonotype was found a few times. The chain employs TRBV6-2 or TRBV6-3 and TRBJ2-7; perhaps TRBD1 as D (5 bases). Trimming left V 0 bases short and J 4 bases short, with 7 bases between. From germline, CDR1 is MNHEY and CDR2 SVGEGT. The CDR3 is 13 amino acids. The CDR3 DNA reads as TGTGCCAGCAGTTACTCGGGGCGGTACGAGCAGTACTTC. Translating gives CASSYSGRYEQYF.

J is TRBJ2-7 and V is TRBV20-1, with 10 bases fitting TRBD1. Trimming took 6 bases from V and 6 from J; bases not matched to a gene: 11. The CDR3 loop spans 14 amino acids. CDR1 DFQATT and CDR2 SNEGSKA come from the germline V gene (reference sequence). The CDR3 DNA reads TGCAGTGCCACGACGGGACAGGGGCTCCGCGAGCAGTACTTC. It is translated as CSATTGQGLREQYF.

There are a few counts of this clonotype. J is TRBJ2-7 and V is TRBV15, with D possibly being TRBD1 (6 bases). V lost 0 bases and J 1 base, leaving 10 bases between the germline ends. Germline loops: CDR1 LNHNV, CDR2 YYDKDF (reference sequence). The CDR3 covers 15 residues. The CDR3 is CATSRESGQSYEQYF. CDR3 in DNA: TGTGCCACCAGCAGAGAATCAGGACAGTCCTACGAGCAGTACTTC.

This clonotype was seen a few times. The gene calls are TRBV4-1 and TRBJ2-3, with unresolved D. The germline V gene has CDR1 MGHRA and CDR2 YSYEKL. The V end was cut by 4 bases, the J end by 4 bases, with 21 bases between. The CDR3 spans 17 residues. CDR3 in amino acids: CASSPQIGDPWADTQYF. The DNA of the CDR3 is TGCGCCAGCAGCCCCCAAATCGGAGACCCCTGGGCAGATACGCAGTATTTT.

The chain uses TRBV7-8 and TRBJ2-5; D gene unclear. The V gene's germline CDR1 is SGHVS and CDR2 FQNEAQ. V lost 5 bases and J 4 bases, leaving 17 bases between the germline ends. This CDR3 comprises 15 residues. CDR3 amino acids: CASSASRPTLETQYF. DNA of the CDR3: TGTGCCAGCAGCGCATCACGGCCTACGCTAGAGACCCAGTACTTC.

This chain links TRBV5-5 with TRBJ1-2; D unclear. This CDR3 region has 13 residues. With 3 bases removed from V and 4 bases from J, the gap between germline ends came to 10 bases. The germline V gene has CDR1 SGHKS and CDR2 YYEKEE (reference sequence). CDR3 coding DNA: TGTGCCAGCAGCTCTGACGGTCTCTATGGCTACACCTTC. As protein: CASSSDGLYGYTF.

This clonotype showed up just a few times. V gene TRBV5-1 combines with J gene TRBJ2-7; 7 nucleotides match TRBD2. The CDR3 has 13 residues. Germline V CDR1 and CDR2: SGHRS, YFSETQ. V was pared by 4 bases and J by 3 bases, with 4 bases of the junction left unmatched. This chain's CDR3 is CASSPGGYYEQYF. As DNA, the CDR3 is TGCGCCAGCAGCCCGGGAGGATACTACGAGCAGTACTTC.

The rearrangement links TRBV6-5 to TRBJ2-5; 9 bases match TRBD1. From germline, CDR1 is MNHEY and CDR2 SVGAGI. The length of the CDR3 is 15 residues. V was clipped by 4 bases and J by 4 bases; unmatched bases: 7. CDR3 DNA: TGTGCCAGCAGTTGGGACAGGGCGAGCTTAGAGACCCAGTACTTC. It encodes CASSWDRASLETQYF.

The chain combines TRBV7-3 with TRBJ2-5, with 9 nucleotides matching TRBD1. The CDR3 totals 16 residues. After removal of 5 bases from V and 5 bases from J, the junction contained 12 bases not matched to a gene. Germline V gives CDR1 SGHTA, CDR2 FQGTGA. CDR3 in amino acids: CASSPSPGTGMETQYF. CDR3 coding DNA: TGTGCCAGCAGCCCGAGTCCCGGGACAGGGATGGAGACCCAGTACTTC. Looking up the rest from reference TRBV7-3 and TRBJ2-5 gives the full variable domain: GAGVSQTPSNKVTEKGKYVELRCDPISGHTALYWYRQSLGQGPEFLIYFQGTGAADDSGLPNDRFFAVRPEGSVSTLKIQRTERGDSAVYLCASSPSPGTGMETQYFGPGTRLLVL.

The CDR3 here is CASSQVFGVNTEAFF. The CDR3 DNA is TGTGCCAGCAGCCAAGTTTTCGGGGTGAACACTGAAGCTTTCTTT. The V gene is TRBV14, the J gene TRBJ1-1; D uncertain. The V end lost 1 base, the J end lost 0 bases, and 9 bases lay between the germline ends. The CDR3 spans 15 residues. Germline V gene data show CDR1 as SGHDN and CDR2 as FVKESK.

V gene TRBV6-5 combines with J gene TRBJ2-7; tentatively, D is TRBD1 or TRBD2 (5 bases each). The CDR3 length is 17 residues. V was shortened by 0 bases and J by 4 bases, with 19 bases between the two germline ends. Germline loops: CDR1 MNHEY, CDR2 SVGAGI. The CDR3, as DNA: TGTGCCAGCAGTTACTCAACCTCTGCCAGGGACGGTTACGAGCAGTACTTC. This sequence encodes CASSYSTSARDGYEQYF.

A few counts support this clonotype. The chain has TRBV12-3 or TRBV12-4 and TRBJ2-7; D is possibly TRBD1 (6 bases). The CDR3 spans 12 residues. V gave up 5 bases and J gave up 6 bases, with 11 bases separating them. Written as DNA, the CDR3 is TGTGCCAGCAGTGAGGGGGAAAGCGAGCAGTACTTC. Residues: CASSEGESEQYF.

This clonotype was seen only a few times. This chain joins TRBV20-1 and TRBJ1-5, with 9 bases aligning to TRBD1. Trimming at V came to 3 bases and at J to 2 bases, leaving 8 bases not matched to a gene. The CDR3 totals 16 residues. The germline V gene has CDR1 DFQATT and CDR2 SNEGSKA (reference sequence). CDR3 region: CSARDTGGLGNQPQHF. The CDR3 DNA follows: TGCAGTGCTAGGGACACAGGGGGCCTTGGCAATCAGCCCCAGCATTTT.

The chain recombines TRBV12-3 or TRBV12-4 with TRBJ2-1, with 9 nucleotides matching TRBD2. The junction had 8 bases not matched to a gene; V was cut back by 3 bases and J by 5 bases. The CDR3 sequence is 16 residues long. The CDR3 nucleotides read TGTGCCAGCAGTTTCAGCGGGAGGACCTTTGACAATGAGCAGTTCTTC. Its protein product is CASSFSGRTFDNEQFF.

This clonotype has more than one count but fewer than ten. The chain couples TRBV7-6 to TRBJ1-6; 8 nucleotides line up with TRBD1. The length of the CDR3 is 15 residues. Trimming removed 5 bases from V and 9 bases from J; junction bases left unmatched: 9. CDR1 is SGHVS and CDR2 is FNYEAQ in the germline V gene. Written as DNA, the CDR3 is TGTGCCAGCAGCCAGTCCGGGACAGGAGGTTCACCCCTCCACTTT. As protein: CASSQSGTGGSPLHF.

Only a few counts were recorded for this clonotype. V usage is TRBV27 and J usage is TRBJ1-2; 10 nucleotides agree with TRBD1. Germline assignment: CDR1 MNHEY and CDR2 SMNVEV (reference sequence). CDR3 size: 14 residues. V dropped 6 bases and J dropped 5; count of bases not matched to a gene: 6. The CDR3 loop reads CASRPTGGGYGYTF. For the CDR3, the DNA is TGTGCCAGCAGACCGACAGGGGGCGGGTATGGCTACACCTTC.

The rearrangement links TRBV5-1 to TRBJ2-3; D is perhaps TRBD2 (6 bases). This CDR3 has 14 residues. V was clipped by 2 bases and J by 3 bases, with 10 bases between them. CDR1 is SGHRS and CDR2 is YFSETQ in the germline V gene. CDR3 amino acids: CASSFTGETDTQYF. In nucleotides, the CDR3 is TGCGCCAGCAGCTTTACGGGAGAAACAGATACGCAGTATTTT. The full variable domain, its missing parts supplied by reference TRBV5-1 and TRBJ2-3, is KAGVTQTPRYLIKTRGQQVTLSCSPISGHRSVSWYQQTPGQGLQFLFEYFSETQRNKGNFPGRFSGRQFSNSRSEMNVSTLELGDSALYLCASSFTGETDTQYFGPGTRLTVL.

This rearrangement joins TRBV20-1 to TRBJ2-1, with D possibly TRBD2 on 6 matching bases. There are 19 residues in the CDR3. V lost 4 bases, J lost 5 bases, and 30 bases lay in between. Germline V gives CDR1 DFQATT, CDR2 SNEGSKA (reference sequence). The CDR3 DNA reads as TGCAGTGCTACCAAAAAAGGGACTTTTTCGACGTCACGGAACAATGAGCAGTTCTTC. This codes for CSATKKGTFSTSRNNEQFF.

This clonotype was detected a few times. The chain's CDR3 is CASSQGPNEQFF. CDR3 DNA: TGTGCCAGCAGCCAAGGTCCCAATGAGCAGTTCTTC. The chain has TRBV3-1 and TRBJ2-1; unclear D gene. Germline loops: CDR1 LGHDT, CDR2 YNNKEL (reference sequence). This CDR3 is built from 12 residues. Trimming took 1 base from V and 6 from J, leaving 4 bases between them.

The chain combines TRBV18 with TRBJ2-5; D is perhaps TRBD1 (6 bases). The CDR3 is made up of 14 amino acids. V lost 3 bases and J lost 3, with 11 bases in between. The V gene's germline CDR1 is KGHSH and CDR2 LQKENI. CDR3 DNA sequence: TGTGCCAGCTCACCTTGGTCAGGGGAAGAGACCCAGTACTTC. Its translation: CASSPWSGEETQYF.

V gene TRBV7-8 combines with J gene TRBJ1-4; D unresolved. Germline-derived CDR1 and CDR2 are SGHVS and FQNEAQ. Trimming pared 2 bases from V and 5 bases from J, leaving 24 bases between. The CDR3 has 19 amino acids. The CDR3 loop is CASSLPSDITLGGNEKLFF. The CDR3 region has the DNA TGTGCCAGCAGCTTACCTTCAGACATAACCCTCGGTGGGAATGAAAAACTGTTTTTT. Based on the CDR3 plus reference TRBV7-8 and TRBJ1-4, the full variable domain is GAGVSQSPRYKVAKRGQDVALRCDPISGHVSLFWYQQALGQGPEFLTYFQNEAQLDKSGLPSDRFFAERPEGSVSTLKIQRTQQEDSAVYLCASSLPSDITLGGNEKLFFGSGTQLSVL.

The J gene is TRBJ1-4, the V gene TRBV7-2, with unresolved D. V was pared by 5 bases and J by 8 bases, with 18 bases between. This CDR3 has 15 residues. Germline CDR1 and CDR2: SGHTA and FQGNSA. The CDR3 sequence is CASSPGWGGSEKLFF. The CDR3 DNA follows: TGTGCCAGCAGCCCTGGTTGGGGAGGGTCGGAAAAACTGTTTTTT. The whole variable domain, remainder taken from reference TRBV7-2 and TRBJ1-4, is GAGVSQSPSNKVTEKGKDVELRCDPISGHTALYWYRQSLGQGLEFLIYFQGNSAPDKSGLPSDRFSAERTGGSVSTLTIQRTQQEDSAVYLCASSPGWGGSEKLFFGSGTQLSVL.

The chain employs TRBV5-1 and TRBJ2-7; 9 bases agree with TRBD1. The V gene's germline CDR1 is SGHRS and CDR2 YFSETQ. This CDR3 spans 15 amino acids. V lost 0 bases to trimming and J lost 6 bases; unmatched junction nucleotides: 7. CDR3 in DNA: TGCGCCAGCAGCTTGGCTGGGACAGGGTATAGCGAGCAGTACTTC. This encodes CASSLAGTGYSEQYF.

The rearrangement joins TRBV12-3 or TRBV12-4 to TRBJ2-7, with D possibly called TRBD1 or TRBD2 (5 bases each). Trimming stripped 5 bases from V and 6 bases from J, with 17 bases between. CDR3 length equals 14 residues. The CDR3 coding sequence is TGTGCCAGCAGTAAAGGGACCGCACGTCCCGAGCAGTACTTC. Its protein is CASSKGTARPEQYF.

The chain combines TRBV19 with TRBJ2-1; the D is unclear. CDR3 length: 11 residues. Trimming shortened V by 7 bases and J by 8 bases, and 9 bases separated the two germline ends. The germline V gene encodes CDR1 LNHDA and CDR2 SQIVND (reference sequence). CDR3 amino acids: CASTVGHEQFF. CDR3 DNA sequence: TGTGCCAGTACCGTAGGCCATGAGCAGTTCTTC.

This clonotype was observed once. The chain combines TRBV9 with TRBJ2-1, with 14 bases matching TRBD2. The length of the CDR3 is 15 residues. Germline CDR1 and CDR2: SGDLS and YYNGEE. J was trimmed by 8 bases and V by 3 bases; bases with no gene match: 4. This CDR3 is CASSAGTSGGHEQFF. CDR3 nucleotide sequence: TGTGCCAGCAGCGCCGGGACTAGCGGGGGCCATGAGCAGTTCTTC.